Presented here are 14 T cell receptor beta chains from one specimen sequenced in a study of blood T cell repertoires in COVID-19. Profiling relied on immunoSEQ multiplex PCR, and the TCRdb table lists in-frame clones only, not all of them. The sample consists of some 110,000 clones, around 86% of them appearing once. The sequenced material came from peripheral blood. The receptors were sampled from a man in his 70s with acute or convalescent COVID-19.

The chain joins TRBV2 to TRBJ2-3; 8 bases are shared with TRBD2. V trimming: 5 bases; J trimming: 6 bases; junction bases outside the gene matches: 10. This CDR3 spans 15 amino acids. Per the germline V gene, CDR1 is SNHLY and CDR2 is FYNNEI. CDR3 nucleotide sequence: TGTGCCAGCAGTACGACTAGCGCCGGGGGGGATACGCAGTATTTT. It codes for CASSTTSAGGDTQYF.

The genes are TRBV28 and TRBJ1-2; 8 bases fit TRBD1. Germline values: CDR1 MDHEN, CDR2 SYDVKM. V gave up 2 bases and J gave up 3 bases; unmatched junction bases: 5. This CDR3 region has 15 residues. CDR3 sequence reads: CASSLGQGGDYGYTF. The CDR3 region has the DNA TGTGCCAGCAGTTTAGGACAGGGAGGAGACTATGGCTACACCTTC.

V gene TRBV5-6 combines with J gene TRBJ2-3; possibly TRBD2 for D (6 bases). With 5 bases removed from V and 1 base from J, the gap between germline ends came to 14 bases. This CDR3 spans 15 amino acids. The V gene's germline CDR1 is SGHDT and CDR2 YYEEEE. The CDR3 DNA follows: TGTGCCAGCAGTTCGCGGGACGGACGCACAGATACGCAGTATTTT. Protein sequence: CASSSRDGRTDTQYF.

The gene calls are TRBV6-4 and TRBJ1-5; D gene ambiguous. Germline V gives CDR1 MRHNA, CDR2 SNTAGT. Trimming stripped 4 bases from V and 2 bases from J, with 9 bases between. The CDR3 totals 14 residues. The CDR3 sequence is CASSAQAGNQPQHF. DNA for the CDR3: TGTGCCAGCAGTGCCCAGGCAGGCAATCAGCCCCAGCATTTT.

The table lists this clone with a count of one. This CDR3 reads CASSPMTGSYEQYF. CDR3 DNA: TGCGCCAGCAGCCCCATGACAGGTTCCTACGAGCAGTACTTC. The genes are TRBV5-1 and TRBJ2-7, with D possibly TRBD1 on 6 matching bases. Germline CDR1 is SGHRS and CDR2 is YFSETQ. This CDR3 spans 14 amino acids. The V end lost 4 bases, the J end lost 1 base, and 12 bases lay between the germline ends.

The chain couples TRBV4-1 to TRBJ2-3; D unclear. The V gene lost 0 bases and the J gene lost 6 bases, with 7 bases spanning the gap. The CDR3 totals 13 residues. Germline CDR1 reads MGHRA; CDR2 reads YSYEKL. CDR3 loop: CASSQERRDTQYF. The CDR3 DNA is TGCGCCAGCAGCCAAGAGAGGCGCGATACGCAGTATTTT.

CDR3 in DNA: TGTGCCACCAGTGACAAGACTAGCGGGGAGACCCAGTACTTC. Its translation: CATSDKTSGETQYF. The J gene is TRBJ2-5, the V gene TRBV24-1, with TRBD2 matching 10 bases. The germline V gene encodes CDR1 KGHDR and CDR2 SFDVKD. This CDR3 is 14 amino acids long. The V gene end was trimmed by 4 bases and the J gene end by 5 bases; junction bases not matched to a gene: 3.

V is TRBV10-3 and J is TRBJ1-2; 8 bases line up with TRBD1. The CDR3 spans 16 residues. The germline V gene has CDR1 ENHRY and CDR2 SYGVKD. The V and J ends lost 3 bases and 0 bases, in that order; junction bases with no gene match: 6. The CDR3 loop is CAISDSTGGPNYGYTF. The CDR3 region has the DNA TGTGCCATCAGTGATTCTACAGGGGGTCCTAACTATGGCTACACCTTC.

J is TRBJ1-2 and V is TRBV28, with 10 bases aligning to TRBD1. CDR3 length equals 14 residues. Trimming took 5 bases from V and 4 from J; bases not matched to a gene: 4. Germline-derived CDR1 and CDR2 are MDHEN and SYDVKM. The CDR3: CASSPGQGGYGYTF. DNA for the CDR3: TGTGCCAGCAGTCCCGGACAGGGGGGCTATGGCTACACCTTC.

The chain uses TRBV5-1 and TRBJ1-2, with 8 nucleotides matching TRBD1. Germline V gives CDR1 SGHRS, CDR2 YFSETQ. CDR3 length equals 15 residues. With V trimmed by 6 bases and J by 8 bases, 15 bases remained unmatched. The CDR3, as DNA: TGCGCCAGCACTGGAGGGACAGGCTTTCTTCCCGGCTACACCTTC. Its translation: CASTGGTGFLPGYTF.

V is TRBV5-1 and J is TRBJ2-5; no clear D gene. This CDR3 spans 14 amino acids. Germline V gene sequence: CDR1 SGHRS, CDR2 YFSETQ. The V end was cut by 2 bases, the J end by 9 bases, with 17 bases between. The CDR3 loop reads CASSLESSPPSQYF. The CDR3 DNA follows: TGCGCCAGCAGCTTAGAGAGTAGCCCGCCCTCCCAGTACTTC.

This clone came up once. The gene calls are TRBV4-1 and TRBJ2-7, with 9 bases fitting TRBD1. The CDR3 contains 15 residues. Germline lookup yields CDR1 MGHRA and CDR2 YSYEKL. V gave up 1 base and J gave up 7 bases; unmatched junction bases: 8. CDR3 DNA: TGCGCCAGCAGCCAAGCGGTACAGGGGGCGCGGGAGCAGTACTTC. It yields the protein CASSQAVQGAREQYF.

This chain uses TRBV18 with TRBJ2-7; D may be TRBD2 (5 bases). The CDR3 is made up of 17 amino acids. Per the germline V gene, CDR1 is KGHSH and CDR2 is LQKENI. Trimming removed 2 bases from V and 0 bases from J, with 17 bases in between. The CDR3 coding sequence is TGTGCCAGCTCACCAATCCTCATCACGGGAAGCTCCTACGAGCAGTACTTC. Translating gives CASSPILITGSSYEQYF.

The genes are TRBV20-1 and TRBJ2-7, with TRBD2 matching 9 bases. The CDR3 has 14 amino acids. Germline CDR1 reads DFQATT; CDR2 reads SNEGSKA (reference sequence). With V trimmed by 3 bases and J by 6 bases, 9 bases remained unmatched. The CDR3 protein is CSASIFSGSSEQYF. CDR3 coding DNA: TGCAGTGCTAGTATATTTAGCGGGAGCTCCGAGCAGTACTTC.